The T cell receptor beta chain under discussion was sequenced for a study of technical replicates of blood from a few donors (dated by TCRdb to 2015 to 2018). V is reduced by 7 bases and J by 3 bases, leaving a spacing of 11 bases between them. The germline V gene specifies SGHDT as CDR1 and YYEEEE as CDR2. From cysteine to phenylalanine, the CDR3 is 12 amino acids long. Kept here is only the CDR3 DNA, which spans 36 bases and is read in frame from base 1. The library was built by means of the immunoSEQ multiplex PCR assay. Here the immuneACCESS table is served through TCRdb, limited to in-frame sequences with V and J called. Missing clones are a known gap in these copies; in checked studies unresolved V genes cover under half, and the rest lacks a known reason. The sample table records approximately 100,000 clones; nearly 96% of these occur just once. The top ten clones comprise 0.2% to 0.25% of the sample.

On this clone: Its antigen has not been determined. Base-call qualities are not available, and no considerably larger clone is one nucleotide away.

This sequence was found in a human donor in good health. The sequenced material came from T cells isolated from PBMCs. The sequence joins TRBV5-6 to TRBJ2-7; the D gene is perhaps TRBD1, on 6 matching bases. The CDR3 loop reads CASRLGGYEQYF. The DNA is TGTGCCAGCCGATTAGGGGGCTACGAGCAGTACTTC.